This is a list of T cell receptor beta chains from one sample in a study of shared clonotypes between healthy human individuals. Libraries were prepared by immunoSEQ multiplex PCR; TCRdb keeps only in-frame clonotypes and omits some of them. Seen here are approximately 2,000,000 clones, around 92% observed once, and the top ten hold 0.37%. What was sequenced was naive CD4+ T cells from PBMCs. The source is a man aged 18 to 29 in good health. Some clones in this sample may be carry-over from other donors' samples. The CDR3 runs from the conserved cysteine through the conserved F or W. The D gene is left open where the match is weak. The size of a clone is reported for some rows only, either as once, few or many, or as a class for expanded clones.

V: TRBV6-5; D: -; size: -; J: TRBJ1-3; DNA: TGTGCCAGCAGCCGGGGGGGCAGGGCTGGAAACACCATATATTTT; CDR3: CASSRGGRAGNTIYF
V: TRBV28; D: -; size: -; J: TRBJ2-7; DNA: TGTGCCAGCATGGGTAAAGGGTTTACCTACGAGCAGTACTTC; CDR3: CASMGKGFTYEQYF
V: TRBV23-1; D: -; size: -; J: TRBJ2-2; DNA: TGCGCCAGCCGGACCGGGACCAGACGATTAACCGGGGAGCTGTTTTTT; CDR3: CASRTGTRRLTGELFF
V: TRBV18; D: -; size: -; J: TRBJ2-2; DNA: TGTGCCAGCTCACCCTCTGCGAACACCGGGGAGCTGTTTTTT; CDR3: CASSPSANTGELFF
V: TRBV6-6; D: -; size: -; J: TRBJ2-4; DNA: TGTGCCAGCAGTTACCCCCAATGGGACACTCAGTACTTC; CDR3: CASSYPQWDTQYF
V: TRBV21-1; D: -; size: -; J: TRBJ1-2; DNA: TGTGCCAGCAGCAAAGTCGGACTACGACAGGGGGCCCTTAACTATGGCTACACCTTC; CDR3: CASSKVGLRQGALNYGYTF
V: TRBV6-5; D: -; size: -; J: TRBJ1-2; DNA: TGTGCCATTGGGGAGACCTATGGCTACACCTTC; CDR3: CAIGETYGYTF
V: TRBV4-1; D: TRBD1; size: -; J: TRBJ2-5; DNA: TGCGCCAGCAGGAAGGTAGCGACAGGGCCAAAAGAGACCCAGTACTTC; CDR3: CASRKVATGPKETQYF
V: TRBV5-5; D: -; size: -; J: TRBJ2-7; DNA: TGTGCCAGCAGCTTGTCGGGCAGCCTCTACGAGCAGTACTTC; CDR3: CASSLSGSLYEQYF
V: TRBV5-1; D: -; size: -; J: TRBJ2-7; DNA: TGCGCCAGCAGCCTGGACAACTCCTACGAGCAGTACTTC; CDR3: CASSLDNSYEQYF
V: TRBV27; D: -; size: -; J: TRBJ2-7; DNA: TGTGCCAGCATGGAAGGAGCCTACGAGCAGTACTTC; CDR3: CASMEGAYEQYF
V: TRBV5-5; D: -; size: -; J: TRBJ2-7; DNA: TGTGCCAGCAGCTTGGCCGTCGCGCCGGGCTCCTACGAGCAGTACTTC; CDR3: CASSLAVAPGSYEQYF
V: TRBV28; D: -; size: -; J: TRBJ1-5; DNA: TGTGCCAGCAGTCTTTGGGCGGGCGGCGGCAATCAGCCCCAGCATTTT; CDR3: CASSLWAGGGNQPQHF
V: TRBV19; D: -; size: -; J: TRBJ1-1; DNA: TGTGCCAGTTTGGAGAGCACAGGGTTCGACTGGACTGAAGCTTTCTTT; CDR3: CASLESTGFDWTEAFF
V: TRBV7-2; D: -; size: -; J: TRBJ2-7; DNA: TGTGCCAGCAGCCGCAGTACAGGGTTCTACGAGCAGTACTTC; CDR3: CASSRSTGFYEQYF
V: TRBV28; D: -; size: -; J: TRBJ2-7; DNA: TGTGCCAGCAGTCCCATTGGAAAGTACGAGCAGTACTTC; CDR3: CASSPIGKYEQYF
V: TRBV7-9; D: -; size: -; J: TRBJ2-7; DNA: TGTGCCAGCAGCTTAGGGACTTTCTCCTACGAGCAGTACTTC; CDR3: CASSLGTFSYEQYF
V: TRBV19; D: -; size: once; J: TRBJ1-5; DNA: TGTGCCAGTAGTATTGAGGGGCTTAGCAATCAGCCCCAGCATTTT; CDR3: CASSIEGLSNQPQHF
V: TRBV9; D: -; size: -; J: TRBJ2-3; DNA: TGTGCCAGCAGCGTTGCCCCTCGGGAGGGGGCGCCCCTTTCAGATACGCAGTATTTT; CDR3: CASSVAPREGAPLSDTQYF
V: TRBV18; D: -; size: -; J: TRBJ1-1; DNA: TGTGCCAGCTCACCGGCCGGGACTGAAGCTTTCTTT; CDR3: CASSPAGTEAFF
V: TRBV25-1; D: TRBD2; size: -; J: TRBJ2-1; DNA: TGTGCCAGCAAGGTAGCGGGGACGAATGAGCAGTTCTTC; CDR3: CASKVAGTNEQFF
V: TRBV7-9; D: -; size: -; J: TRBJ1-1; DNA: TGTGCCAGCAGCTTAGGGGACGGCCCGAACACTGAAGCTTTCTTT; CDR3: CASSLGDGPNTEAFF
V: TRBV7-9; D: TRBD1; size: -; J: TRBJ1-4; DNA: TGTGCCAGCAGCTCTGACAGGGCGGGAGTAAGAAAACTGTTTTTT; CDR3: CASSSDRAGVRKLFF
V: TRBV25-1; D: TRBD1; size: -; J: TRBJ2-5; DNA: TGTGCCAGCAGCGTCGGGACAGGGTTACGAGAGACCCAGTACTTC; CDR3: CASSVGTGLRETQYF
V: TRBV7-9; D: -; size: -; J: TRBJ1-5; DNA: TGTGCCAGCAGCTTAGGATCCGGGGCAGACAATCAGCCCCAGCATTTT; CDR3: CASSLGSGADNQPQHF
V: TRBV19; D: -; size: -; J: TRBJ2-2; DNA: TGTGCCAGTAGTATCAGGCTCCTTTTAGGGGAGCTGTTTTTT; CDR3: CASSIRLLLGELFF
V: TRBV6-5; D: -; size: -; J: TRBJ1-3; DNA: TGTGCCAGCAGTTCCAGGGGCCTATCTGGAAACACCATATATTTT; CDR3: CASSSRGLSGNTIYF
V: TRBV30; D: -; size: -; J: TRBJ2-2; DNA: TGTGCCTGGAGTCAAGGACTTCTCGACGGGGAGCTGTTTTTT; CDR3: CAWSQGLLDGELFF
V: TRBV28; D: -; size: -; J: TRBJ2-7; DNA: TGTGCCAGCGGGTTAAGGGCCTACGAGCAGTACTTC; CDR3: CASGLRAYEQYF
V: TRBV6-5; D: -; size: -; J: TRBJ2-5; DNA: TGTGCCAGCCGGACGGGGGTAGAGACCCAGTACTTC; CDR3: CASRTGVETQYF
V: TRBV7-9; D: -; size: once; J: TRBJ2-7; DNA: TGTGCCAGCAGCCTCAGCAACGGGGAGCAGTACTTC; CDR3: CASSLSNGEQYF
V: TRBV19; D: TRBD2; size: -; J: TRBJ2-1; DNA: TGTGCCAGTAGTATTCAGCAGGGACTAGCCTATGAGCAGTTCTTC; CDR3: CASSIQQGLAYEQFF
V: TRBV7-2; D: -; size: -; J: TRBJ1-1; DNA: TGTGCCAGCAGCTCCGGGATATACACTGAAGCTTTCTTT; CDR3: CASSSGIYTEAFF
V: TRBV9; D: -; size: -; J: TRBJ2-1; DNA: TGTGCCAGCAGCGTAGCAGGGGTGGGAGGGTACAATGAGCAGTTCTTC; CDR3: CASSVAGVGGYNEQFF
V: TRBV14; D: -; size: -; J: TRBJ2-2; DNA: TGTGCCAGCACCCGGACTAACACCGGGGAGCTGTTTTTT; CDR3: CASTRTNTGELFF
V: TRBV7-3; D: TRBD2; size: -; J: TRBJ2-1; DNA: TGTGCCAGCAGCCCCCGTGGACTAGCTGATGAGCAGTTCTTC; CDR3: CASSPRGLADEQFF
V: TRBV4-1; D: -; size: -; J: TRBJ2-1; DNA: TGCGCCAGCAGTCCCATTCCGGGGCCCCGACACAATGAGCAGTTCTTC; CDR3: CASSPIPGPRHNEQFF
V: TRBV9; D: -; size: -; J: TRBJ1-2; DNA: TGTGCCAGCAGCGTCACAGGGTACGTTGGCTACACCTTC; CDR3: CASSVTGYVGYTF
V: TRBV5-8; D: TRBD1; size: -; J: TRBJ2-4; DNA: TGTGCCAGCAGGGCAAAGGGGGCGCAGATAAACATTCAGTACTTC; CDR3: CASRAKGAQINIQYF
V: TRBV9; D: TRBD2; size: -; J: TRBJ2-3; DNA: TGTGCCAGCAGCGTAGGTAGGGGAGGGGCGGATACGCAGTATTTT; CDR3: CASSVGRGGADTQYF
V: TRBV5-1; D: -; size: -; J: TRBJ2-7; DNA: TGCGCCAGCAGCTTGGCCGAGCGGTCCTACGAGCAGTACTTC; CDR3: CASSLAERSYEQYF
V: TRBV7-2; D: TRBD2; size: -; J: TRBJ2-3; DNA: TGTGCCAGCAGCTTAGCTTGGGGACTAGCGGAAGGGAACGAAGCAGATACGCAGTATTTT; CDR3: CASSLAWGLAEGNEADTQYF
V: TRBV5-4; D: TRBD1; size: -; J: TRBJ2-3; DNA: TGTGCCAGCAGCTTGGGGGGACAGGGCACAGATACGCAGTATTTT; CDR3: CASSLGGQGTDTQYF